These 27 T cell receptor beta chains came from one sample sequenced in a study of blood T cells in healthy people across ages. A sample-barcoded 5' primer and a J-beta primer mix were used in a second PCR of roughly 6 to 11 cycles. Each CDR3 protein is one row after TCRdb ran MiXCR on the 5' RACE reads. This table has some 1.5 million distinct CDR3 sequences, approximately 43% appearing once. The sample consisted of blood. Receptors were obtained from a woman aged 18-35 years in good health.

The V and J genes are TRBV4-1 and TRBJ2-1, with TRBD1 identical over 8 bases. The CDR3 has 20 amino acids. Losses at the gene ends were 3 bases for V and 4 bases for J; bases not matched to a gene: 20. Looked up from germline, CDR1 is MGHRA and CDR2 is YSYEKL. CDR3 in amino acids: CASSHTVPGQVGGEYNEQFF. CDR3 bases: TGCGCCAGCAGCCATACCGTCCCGGGACAGGTCGGAGGGGAGTACAATGAGCAGTTCTTC.

This chain links TRBV5-1 with TRBJ1-1; no reliable D call. Deletions cut 1 base from V and 0 bases from J, with 7 bases between. The CDR3 loop spans 14 amino acids. Germline CDR1 SGHRS, CDR2 YFSETQ. CDR3 DNA: TGCGCCAGCAGCTTGCTTTCTATGAACACTGAAGCTTTCTTT. Protein: CASSLLSMNTEAFF.

This chain links TRBV20-1 with TRBJ1-1; 8 nucleotides align to TRBD1. CDR3 length equals 14 residues. Germline V gene lookup returns CDR1 DFQATT and CDR2 SNEGSKA (reference sequence). Germline trimming cut 2 bases from V and 2 bases from J; bases unmatched to any gene: 4. CDR3 in DNA: TGCAGTGCTAGACAGGGGGCTCCCAACACTGAAGCTTTCTTT. It codes for CSARQGAPNTEAFF.

The genes are TRBV5-1 and TRBJ2-2; the match to TRBD1 covers 7 bases. Germline V gene sequence: CDR1 SGHRS, CDR2 YFSETQ. V trimming: 4 bases; J trimming: 4 bases; junction bases outside the gene matches: 7. This CDR3 region has 15 residues. CDR3 DNA sequence: TGCGCCAGCAGCCCGACAGGGTCATTCACCGGGGAGCTGTTTTTT. Its translation: CASSPTGSFTGELFF.

J is TRBJ2-1 and V is TRBV12-3 or TRBV12-4, with no clear D. The CDR3 runs to 13 residues. V was pared by 3 bases and J by 7 bases, with 10 bases between. CDR3 loop: CASSLENLNEQFF. The CDR3, as DNA: TGTGCCAGCAGTTTGGAGAATCTAAATGAGCAGTTCTTC.

About this clonotype itself: A junction boundary mismatches the germline segment, possibly from a read error. The J gene is TRBJ1-1, the V gene TRBV5-5; D not certain. This CDR3 contains 15 residues. Germline assignment: CDR1 SGHKS and CDR2 YYEKEE (reference sequence). The CDR3 nucleotides are TGTACCAGCAGCTTGGGCCACCGGACGGACACTGAAGCTTTCTTT. Translated: CTSSLGHRTDTEAFF.

V usage is TRBV5-1 and J usage is TRBJ2-1; TRBD1 might be the D (5 bases). CDR1 SGHRS and CDR2 YFSETQ come from the germline V gene. V gave up 3 bases and J gave up 2 bases, with 9 bases separating them. The CDR3 contains 14 residues. This CDR3 reads CASSYDSPYNEQFF. In DNA form, the CDR3 reads TGCGCCAGCAGCTATGACAGCCCCTACAATGAGCAGTTCTTC.

The DNA for the CDR3 is TGTGCCAGCAGTGAAGCCCTGGGGCAGTCGGGGAACTATGGCTACACCTTC. Amino acids: CASSEALGQSGNYGYTF. V usage is TRBV2 and J usage is TRBJ1-2; D might be TRBD1 (5 bases). Trimming pared 0 bases from V and 2 bases from J, leaving 16 bases between. The germline V gene encodes CDR1 SNHLY and CDR2 FYNNEI. CDR3 length equals 17 residues.

This chain links TRBV24-1 with TRBJ2-7; D not resolved. CDR3 length: 13 residues. V was trimmed by 5 bases and J by 3 bases, leaving 10 bases between them. Looked up from germline, CDR1 is KGHDR and CDR2 is SFDVKD. In DNA form, the CDR3 reads TGTGCCACCAGTGCCGACGGTTGCTACGAGCAGTACTTC. It specifies CATSADGCYEQYF.

J is TRBJ2-5 and V is TRBV29-1, with 9 bases identical to TRBD2. Germline CDR1 is SQVTM and CDR2 is ANQGSEA. The CDR3 length is 12 residues. V shed 6 bases and J 4 bases; nucleotides not matched to a gene: 3. The CDR3 here is CSVGTSLETQYF. The CDR3, as DNA: TGCAGCGTGGGGACTAGCTTAGAGACCCAGTACTTC. Complete variable domain (other parts from reference TRBV29-1 and TRBJ2-5): SAVISQKPSRDICQRGTSLTIQCQVDSQVTMMFWYRQQPGQSLTLIATANQGSEATYESGFVIDKFPISRPNLTFSTLTVSNMSPEDSSIYLCSVGTSLETQYFGPGTRLLVL.

V usage is TRBV4-1 and J usage is TRBJ2-3; D is possibly TRBD2 (7 bases). V was trimmed by 4 bases and J by 10 bases, leaving 9 bases between them. Germline loops: CDR1 MGHRA, CDR2 YSYEKL. This CDR3 is built from 11 residues. The CDR3 loop reads CASSRGGSQYF. The CDR3 DNA follows: TGCGCCAGCAGCCGGGGGGGCTCGCAGTATTTT.

The chain employs TRBV12-3 or TRBV12-4 and TRBJ2-5; TRBD1 matches 12 bases. The V and J ends lost 5 bases and 3 bases, in that order; junction bases with no gene match: 7. The CDR3 loop spans 16 amino acids. CDR3 amino acids: CASSPGTGGHEETQYF. The DNA for the CDR3 is TGTGCCAGCAGTCCGGGGACAGGGGGCCACGAAGAGACCCAGTACTTC.

This clonotype has a handful of counts. The CDR3 nucleotides are TGTGCCAGCAGCCCTTTACCGCCTAGGTATGAGCAGTTCTTC. It encodes CASSPLPPRYEQFF. The chain is built from TRBV27 and TRBJ2-1; D remains ambiguous. V lost 6 bases, J lost 8 bases, and 17 bases lay in between. CDR3 length: 14 amino acids. The germline CDR1 and CDR2 sequences are MNHEY and SMNVEV (reference sequence).

The chain employs TRBV6-5 and TRBJ2-7, with TRBD2 identical over 11 bases. This CDR3 has 15 residues. J lost 3 bases, V lost 4 bases, and 5 bases had no gene match. The germline V gene has CDR1 MNHEY and CDR2 SVGAGI. In DNA, the CDR3 is TGTGCCAGCAGTTGGCGACTAGCGGGAATCTACGAGCAGTACTTC. Residues: CASSWRLAGIYEQYF.

The genes are TRBV15 and TRBJ2-3; D is uncertain. The CDR3 loop spans 13 amino acids. The V end lost 1 base, the J end lost 3 bases, and 5 bases lay between the germline ends. The V gene's germline CDR1 is LNHNV and CDR2 YYDKDF (reference sequence). CDR3 protein: CATSRVTTDTQYF. CDR3 DNA: TGTGCCACCAGCAGAGTAACAACAGATACGCAGTATTTT.

In the case of this clonotype: One end of the junction is discordant with germline, which a read error may explain. The chain joins TRBV4-1 to TRBJ2-5; the match to TRBD1 covers 7 bases. CDR3 length: 15 amino acids. Germline assignment: CDR1 MGHRA and CDR2 YSYEKL. The CDR3 spells CASSQGSGGQETQYF. The CDR3 nucleotides are TGTGCCAGCAGCCAAGGGTCAGGGGGTCAAGAGACCCAGTACTTC.

The chain couples TRBV28 to TRBJ2-7; D is unresolved. The CDR3 has 14 residues. Between the trimmed V and J ends, which lost 1 base and 0 bases, there was a span of 7 bases. The germline V gene has CDR1 MDHEN and CDR2 SYDVKM. The CDR3 reads CASSLLSDSYEQYF. The CDR3 DNA sequence: TGTGCCAGCAGTTTATTGTCGGACTCCTACGAGCAGTACTTC.

This clonotype was seen many times. The rearrangement links TRBV29-1 to TRBJ2-3, with D unclear. With 3 bases removed from V and 2 bases from J, the gap between germline ends came to 12 bases. This CDR3 contains 14 residues. Germline CDR1 and CDR2: SQVTM and ANQGSEA. CDR3 residues: CSVDGRYSTDTQYF. CDR3 bases: TGCAGCGTTGACGGCCGCTACTCCACAGATACGCAGTATTTT.

The chain has TRBV6-6 and TRBJ2-4; TRBD2 is a possible D gene (5 bases). The J call is in doubt because the DNA end fits TRBJ2-7 better. The germline gives CDR1 MNHNY, CDR2 SVGAGI (reference sequence). The CDR3 contains 14 residues. CDR3 nucleotides: TGTGCCAGCAGTTCCTTGGCAGGAGGAGGCGAGCAGTACTTC. Encoded protein: CASSSLAGGGEQYF.

The chain carries TRBV6-5 and TRBJ1-4; maybe TRBD1 (5 bases). Trimming pared 0 bases from V and 0 bases from J, leaving 14 bases between. Germline loops: CDR1 MNHEY, CDR2 SVGAGI. This CDR3 is built from 18 residues. The CDR3 region is CASSYSNARGATNEKLFF. In DNA, the CDR3 is TGTGCCAGCAGTTACTCGAATGCGAGGGGTGCAACTAATGAAAAACTGTTTTTT.

The chain joins TRBV20-1 to TRBJ2-3; D is tentatively TRBD1 or TRBD2 (5 bases each). The CDR3 is 13 amino acids. The V end was cut by 5 bases, the J end by 7 bases, with 16 bases between. From germline, CDR1 is DFQATT and CDR2 SNEGSKA (reference sequence). CDR3 bases: TGCAGTGCTCCCAGCCTTGAGGGGAATACGCAGTATTTT. It is translated as CSAPSLEGNTQYF.

This clonotype was found a few times. The chain combines TRBV6-5 with TRBJ1-1; 8 bases match TRBD1. The CDR3 totals 13 residues. The ends lost 5 bases at V and 5 bases at J; junction bases unmatched: 4. CDR1 and CDR2 (germline): MNHEY, SVGAGI. The CDR3 sequence is CASSDQGATEAFF. The DNA for the CDR3 is TGTGCCAGCAGTGACCAGGGGGCAACTGAAGCTTTCTTT.

The rearrangement joins TRBV6-2 or TRBV6-3 to TRBJ2-1; weak D call: TRBD1 (6 bases). The V gene's germline CDR1 is MNHEY and CDR2 SVGEGT. There are 12 residues in the CDR3. V lost 5 bases, J lost 10 bases, and 12 bases lay in between. CDR3 region: CASSQGHPEQFF. CDR3 in DNA: TGTGCCAGCAGTCAGGGGCACCCCGAGCAGTTCTTC.

This chain uses TRBV6-2 or TRBV6-3 with TRBJ1-5, with D possibly matching TRBD1 (5 bases). The V end was cut by 2 bases, the J end by 9 bases, with 11 bases between. This CDR3 has 13 amino acids. The V gene's germline CDR1 is MNHEY and CDR2 SVGEGT. The CDR3 region is CASSYQGQAPQHF. The CDR3 nucleotides read TGTGCCAGCAGTTACCAGGGCCAGGCGCCCCAGCATTTT.

This chain uses TRBV29-1 with TRBJ2-7; TRBD1 or TRBD2 may be the D gene (5 bases each). Germline values: CDR1 SQVTM, CDR2 ANQGSEA. This CDR3 has 13 residues. V was pared by 4 bases and J by 3 bases, with 13 bases between. Written as DNA, the CDR3 is TGCAGCGTTGGTACTCCAGGGAGCTACGAGCAGTACTTC. Protein product: CSVGTPGSYEQYF.

The chain recombines TRBV2 with TRBJ2-3; 7 nucleotides align to TRBD2. The germline gives CDR1 SNHLY, CDR2 FYNNEI. The junction had 8 bases not matched to a gene; V was cut back by 3 bases and J by 2 bases. The CDR3 is 16 residues long. CDR3 region: CASSDSLRGNTDTQYF. The CDR3 nucleotides read TGTGCCAGCAGTGACTCGTTGCGGGGGAACACAGATACGCAGTATTTT. The full variable domain, with the rest looked up from reference TRBV2 and TRBJ2-3, is EPEVTQTPSHQVTQMGQEVILRCVPISNHLYFYWYRQILGQKVEFLVSFYNNEISEKSEIFDDQFSVERPDGSNFTLKIRSTKLEDSAMYFCASSDSLRGNTDTQYFGPGTRLTVL.

In its sample, this clonotype was seen a few times. This chain connects TRBV29-1 to TRBJ1-2; weak D call: TRBD1 (5 bases). This CDR3 is built from 10 residues. The germline V gene has CDR1 SQVTM and CDR2 ANQGSEA. Trimming stripped 8 bases from V and 8 bases from J, with 12 bases between. DNA of the CDR3: TGCAGCCCCAGGGTTGGAGGCTACACCTTC. Amino acid sequence: CSPRVGGYTF.